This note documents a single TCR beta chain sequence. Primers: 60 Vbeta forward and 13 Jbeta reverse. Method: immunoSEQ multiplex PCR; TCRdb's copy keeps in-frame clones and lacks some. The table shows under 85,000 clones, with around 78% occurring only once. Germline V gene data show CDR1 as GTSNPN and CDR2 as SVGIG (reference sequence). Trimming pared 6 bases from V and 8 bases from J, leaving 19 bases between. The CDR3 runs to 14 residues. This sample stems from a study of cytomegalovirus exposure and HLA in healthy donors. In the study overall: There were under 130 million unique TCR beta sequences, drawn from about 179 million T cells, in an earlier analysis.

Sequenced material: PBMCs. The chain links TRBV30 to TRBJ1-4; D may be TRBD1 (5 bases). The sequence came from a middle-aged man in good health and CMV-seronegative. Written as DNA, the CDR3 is TGTGCCTGCCATTGGACACCCAAGCGAGAAAAACTGTTTTTT. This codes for CACHWTPKREKLFF.